This record looks at one TCR beta chain sequence and its context. The sample belongs to a study of low-dose radiotherapy and immunotherapy resistance in tumors. Looking at the study overall: The study administered intravenous cyclophosphamide at 200 mg/m2 every two weeks, one day ahead of radiation and immunotherapy.

The CDR3 sequence is 16 residues long. CDR1 and CDR2 (germline): LGHNA, YSLEER. Losses at the gene ends were 6 bases for V and 3 bases for J; bases not matched to a gene: 12. Low-dose radiotherapy and low-dose cyclophosphamide, together with aspirin, ipilimumab and nivolumab, were given to donors. Each patient who was eligible had an advanced solid tumor with no tumor-infiltrating lymphocytes. First-strand cDNA relied on TRAV- and TRBV-specific primers spanning alpha and beta chains. A roughly 19-cycle PCR with a constant-region primer and V-primer adapter amplified TCRs. MiXCR, applied by TCRdb to the reads, yields one record per CDR3 protein. The table has about 9,800 distinct CDR3 sequences, 75% seen once; the top ten hold roughly 1.5%.

The genes are TRBV4-3 and TRBJ1-1; 8 bases fit TRBD1. This receptor was obtained from a human donor with advanced metastatic prostate, ovarian, gallbladder or colorectal cancer (not recorded which). This table probably holds off-target reads from a library built for another chain. Written as DNA, the CDR3 is TGCGCCAGCAGGAGAACAGGGGGTAGGTTCGACACTGAAGCTTTCTTT. This gives the protein CASRRTGGRFDTEAFF.